One sample yielded the 15 T cell receptor beta chains listed below, sequenced in a study of identical twins. A single record per CDR3 protein comes from TCRdb applying MiXCR to the 5' RACE reads. This table holds 280,000 or so distinct CDR3 sequences, 8% to 9% found once. These same data were also listed under a study on yellow fever vaccine responses in identical twins.

The specimen sequenced was memory (CD45RO+) T cells sorted from blood. These receptors came from a woman in her late teens or twenties in good health.

V is TRBV5-1 and J is TRBJ2-5, with 10 bases aligning to TRBD2. The J segment lost 3 bases and the V segment lost 4 bases, leaving 6 bases of the junction unmatched. The CDR3 spans 15 residues. Germline V gives CDR1 SGHRS, CDR2 YFSETQ. CDR3 coding DNA: TGCGCCAGCAGCGAGACTAGCGGGCCAAAAGAGACCCAGTACTTC. Protein: CASSETSGPKETQYF.

This clonotype appeared many times. Here the CDR3 DNA reads TGCGCCAGCAGTCCTGGAGGGTCACTCACCTACGAGCAGTACTTC. It yields the protein CASSPGGSLTYEQYF. The gene calls are TRBV5-1 and TRBJ2-7, with D perhaps matching TRBD2 (6 bases). Germline V CDR1 and CDR2: SGHRS, YFSETQ. This CDR3 has 15 amino acids. The ends were cut back, 5 bases at V and 2 bases at J, with 17 bases in the middle.

There are many counts of this clonotype. The chain has TRBV7-9 and TRBJ2-2; perhaps TRBD1 as D (5 bases). The CDR3 contains 13 residues. Germline lookup yields CDR1 SEHNR and CDR2 FQNEAQ (reference sequence). With 5 bases removed from V and 6 bases from J, the gap between germline ends came to 10 bases. The CDR3 sequence is CASSPDRPGELFF. The CDR3 DNA follows: TGTGCCAGCAGCCCCGACAGACCCGGGGAGCTGTTTTTT.

In its sample, this clonotype was seen a few times. V is TRBV2 and J is TRBJ1-5, with TRBD1 matching 8 bases. Germline V gene lookup returns CDR1 SNHLY and CDR2 FYNNEI. J gave up 6 bases and V 6 bases, and 4 bases lay outside the gene matches. CDR3 length equals 13 residues. The CDR3 coding sequence is TGTGCCAGCAGCGCAGGGGGCTTTCAGCCCCAGCATTTT. Its translation: CASSAGGFQPQHF.

V usage is TRBV29-1 and J usage is TRBJ2-4, with D possibly TRBD1 on 5 matching bases. The CDR3 sequence is 14 residues long. The germline V gene has CDR1 SQVTM and CDR2 ANQGSEA. V lost 3 bases and J lost 4, with 13 bases in between. The CDR3 DNA sequence: TGCAGCGTTGAGCAGGGAATAGGAAAAAACATTCAGTACTTC. Translation gives CSVEQGIGKNIQYF.

The chain couples TRBV19 to TRBJ2-5, with TRBD2 identical over 10 bases. The CDR3 sequence is 16 residues long. The V segment lost 4 bases and the J segment 3 bases; nucleotides outside the gene matches: 8. The germline V gene has CDR1 LNHDA and CDR2 SQIVND (reference sequence). CDR3 sequence: CASSRAPGLAKETQYF. CDR3 nucleotide sequence: TGTGCCAGTAGTAGGGCGCCGGGACTAGCGAAAGAGACCCAGTACTTC.

Of note for this clonotype: A single base separates this from a much larger clone, so it may be a read error. V is TRBV27 and J is TRBJ2-1, with D uncertain. Germline V lookup: CDR1 MNHEY, CDR2 SMNVEV (reference sequence). The CDR3 covers 14 residues. The CDR3 DNA sequence: TGTCCCAGCAGTTTATTTTCCCAAAAAAATGAGCAGTTCTTC. Translated: CPSSLFSQKNEQFF.

The J gene is TRBJ2-2, the V gene TRBV5-1; D is ambiguous. V lost 0 bases to trimming and J lost 1 base, with 7 bases between them. Germline values: CDR1 SGHRS, CDR2 YFSETQ. CDR3 length: 15 amino acids. The CDR3 nucleotides read TGCGCCAGCAGCTTGGCAGCGCTGAACACCGGGGAGCTGTTTTTT. Translation gives CASSLAALNTGELFF.

In its sample, this clonotype was seen a few times. The chain carries TRBV28 and TRBJ1-1, with a tentative D call TRBD1 (6 bases). Looked up from germline, CDR1 is MDHEN and CDR2 is SYDVKM. The CDR3 has 16 amino acids. The germline V and J ends were trimmed by 3 bases and 1 base, with 15 bases remaining between them. The CDR3 coding sequence is TGTGCCAGCAGTTTTAAGGGCAGGGGCTCGAACACTGAAGCTTTCTTT. This sequence encodes CASSFKGRGSNTEAFF.

Ten or more counts support this clonotype. The rearrangement links TRBV4-1 to TRBJ1-2; D call uncertain. Germline-derived CDR1 and CDR2 are MGHRA and YSYEKL. The CDR3 contains 16 residues. Trimming removed 0 bases from V and 2 bases from J, with 13 bases in between. The CDR3 loop reads CASSQDRGMKNYGYTF. CDR3 DNA sequence: TGCGCCAGCAGCCAAGATCGAGGGATGAAGAACTATGGCTACACCTTC.

The rearrangement links TRBV20-1 to TRBJ1-6; D remains ambiguous. The CDR3 spans 13 residues. Germline V lookup: CDR1 DFQATT, CDR2 SNEGSKA (reference sequence). The ends were cut back, 3 bases at V and 8 bases at J, with 11 bases in the middle. This CDR3 reads CSASSGLDSPLHF. The DNA of the CDR3 is TGCAGTGCTAGCTCAGGTTTGGATTCACCCCTCCACTTT.

This chain uses TRBV11-2 with TRBJ1-3, with D possibly being TRBD1 (6 bases). CDR1 is SGHAT and CDR2 is FQNNGV in the germline V gene. The CDR3 has 18 residues. The ends were cut back, 1 base at V and 6 bases at J, with 22 bases in the middle. CDR3 protein: CASSLGSTQGQRVNTIYF. Written as DNA, the CDR3 is TGTGCCAGCAGCTTAGGCAGCACACAGGGACAACGTGTAAACACCATATATTTT.

There are many counts of this clonotype. This chain links TRBV27 with TRBJ1-1; the D is unclear. V shed 3 bases and J shed 4 bases, with 9 bases lying between them. This CDR3 region has 13 residues. Germline values: CDR1 MNHEY, CDR2 SMNVEV (reference sequence). The CDR3 bases are TGTGCCAGCAGTTTGGGCACCTCCACTGAAGCTTTCTTT. Protein: CASSLGTSTEAFF.

There are a few counts of this clonotype. CDR3 sequence (DNA): TGCGCCAGCAGCCTCGGACTAGCGGGAGTGGAGGAGACCCAGTACTTC. Its protein is CASSLGLAGVEETQYF. This chain joins TRBV5-1 and TRBJ2-5; 13 nucleotides align to TRBD2. The CDR3 contains 16 residues. Trimming cost V 4 bases and J 5 bases; bases outside gene matches: 8. CDR1 and CDR2 (germline): SGHRS, YFSETQ.

This clonotype came up many times. The chain employs TRBV5-1 and TRBJ2-2; no reliable D call. CDR1 and CDR2 (germline): SGHRS, YFSETQ. Trimming pared 4 bases from V and 7 bases from J, leaving 20 bases between. This CDR3 is built from 16 residues. The CDR3 reads CASSPLGRSTNGELFF. The CDR3 DNA sequence: TGCGCCAGCAGCCCCTTAGGCAGATCAACCAACGGGGAGCTGTTTTTT.